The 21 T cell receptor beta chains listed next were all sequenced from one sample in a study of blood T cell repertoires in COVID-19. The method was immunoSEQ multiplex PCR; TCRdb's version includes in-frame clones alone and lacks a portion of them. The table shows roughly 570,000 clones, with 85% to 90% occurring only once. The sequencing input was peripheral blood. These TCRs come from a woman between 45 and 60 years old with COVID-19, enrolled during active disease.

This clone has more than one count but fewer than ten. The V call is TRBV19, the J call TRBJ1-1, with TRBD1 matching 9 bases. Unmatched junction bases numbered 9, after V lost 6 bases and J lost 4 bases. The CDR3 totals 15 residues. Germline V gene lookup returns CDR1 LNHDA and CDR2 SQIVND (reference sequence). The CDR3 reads CASSRTGASSTEAFF. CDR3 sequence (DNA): TGTGCCAGTAGCCGGACAGGGGCATCGTCCACTGAAGCTTTCTTT.

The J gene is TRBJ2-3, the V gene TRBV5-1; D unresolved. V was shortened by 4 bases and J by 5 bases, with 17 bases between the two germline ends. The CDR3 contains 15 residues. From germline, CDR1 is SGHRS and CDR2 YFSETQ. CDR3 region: CASSGFEPGKDTQYF. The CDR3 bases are TGCGCCAGCAGCGGTTTCGAACCCGGTAAAGATACGCAGTATTTT.

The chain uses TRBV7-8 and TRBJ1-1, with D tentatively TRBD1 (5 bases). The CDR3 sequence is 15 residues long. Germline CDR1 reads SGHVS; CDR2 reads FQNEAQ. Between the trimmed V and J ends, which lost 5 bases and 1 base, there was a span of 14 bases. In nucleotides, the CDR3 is TGTGCCAGCAGCCCAGGTCGGGGGGGGAACACTGAAGCTTTCTTT. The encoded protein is CASSPGRGGNTEAFF. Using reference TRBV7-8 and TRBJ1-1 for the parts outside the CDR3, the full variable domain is GAGVSQSPRYKVAKRGQDVALRCDPISGHVSLFWYQQALGQGPEFLTYFQNEAQLDKSGLPSDRFFAERPEGSVSTLKIQRTQQEDSAVYLCASSPGRGGNTEAFFGQGTRLTVV.

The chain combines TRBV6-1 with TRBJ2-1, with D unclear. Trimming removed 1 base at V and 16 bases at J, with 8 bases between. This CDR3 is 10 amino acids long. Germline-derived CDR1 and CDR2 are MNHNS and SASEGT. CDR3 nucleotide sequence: TGTGCCAGCAGTGAAGTGGGCCACTTCTTC. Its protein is CASSEVGHFF.

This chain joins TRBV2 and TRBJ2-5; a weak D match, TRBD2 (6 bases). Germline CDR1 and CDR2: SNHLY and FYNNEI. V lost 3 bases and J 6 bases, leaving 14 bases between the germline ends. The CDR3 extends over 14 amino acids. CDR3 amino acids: CASSDRLVSQTQYF. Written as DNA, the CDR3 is TGTGCCAGCAGTGACCGACTAGTTAGCCAGACCCAGTACTTC.

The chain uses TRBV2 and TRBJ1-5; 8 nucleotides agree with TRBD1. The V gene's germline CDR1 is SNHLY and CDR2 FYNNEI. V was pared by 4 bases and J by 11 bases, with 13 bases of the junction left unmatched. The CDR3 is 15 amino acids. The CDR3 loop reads CASSGFTGGERTQHF. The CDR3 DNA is TGTGCCAGCAGTGGTTTTACAGGGGGGGAAAGAACCCAGCATTTT.

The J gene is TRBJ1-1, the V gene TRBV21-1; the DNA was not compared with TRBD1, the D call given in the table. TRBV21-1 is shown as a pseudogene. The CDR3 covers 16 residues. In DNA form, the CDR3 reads TGTGCCAGCAGCAGACGACAGGGGCCAAGGAACACTGAAGCTTTCTTT. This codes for CASSRRQGPRNTEAFF.

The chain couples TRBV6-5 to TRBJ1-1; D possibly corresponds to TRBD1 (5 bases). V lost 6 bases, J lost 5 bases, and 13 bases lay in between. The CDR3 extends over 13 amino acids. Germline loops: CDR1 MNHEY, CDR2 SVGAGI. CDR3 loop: CASSGGTSTEAFF. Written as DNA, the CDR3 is TGTGCCAGCAGCGGTGGGACTAGTACTGAAGCTTTCTTT.

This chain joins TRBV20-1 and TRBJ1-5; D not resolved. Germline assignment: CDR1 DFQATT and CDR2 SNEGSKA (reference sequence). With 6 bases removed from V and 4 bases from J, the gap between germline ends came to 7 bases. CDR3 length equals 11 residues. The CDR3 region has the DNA TGCAGTGCGGGCAGTAATCAGCCCCAGCATTTT. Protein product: CSAGSNQPQHF.

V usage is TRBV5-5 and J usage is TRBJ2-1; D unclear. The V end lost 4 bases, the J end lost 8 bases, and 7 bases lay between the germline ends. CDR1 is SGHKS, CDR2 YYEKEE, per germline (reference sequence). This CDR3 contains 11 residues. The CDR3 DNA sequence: TGTGCCAGCAGCATGATAGATGAGCAGTTCTTC. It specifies CASSMIDEQFF.

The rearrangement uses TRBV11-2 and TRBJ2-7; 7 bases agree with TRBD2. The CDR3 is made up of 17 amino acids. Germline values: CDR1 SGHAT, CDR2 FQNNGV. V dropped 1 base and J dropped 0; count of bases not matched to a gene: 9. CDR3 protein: CASSLGGFSGSSYEQYF. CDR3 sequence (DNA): TGTGCCAGCAGCTTAGGTGGGTTTAGCGGGTCCTCCTACGAGCAGTACTTC.

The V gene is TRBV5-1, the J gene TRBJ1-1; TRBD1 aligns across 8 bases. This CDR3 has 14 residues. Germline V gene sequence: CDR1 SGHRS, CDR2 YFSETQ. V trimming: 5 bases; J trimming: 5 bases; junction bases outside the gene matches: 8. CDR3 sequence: CASRISRGRTEAFF. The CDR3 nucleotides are TGCGCCAGCAGGATATCCAGGGGGCGAACTGAAGCTTTCTTT.

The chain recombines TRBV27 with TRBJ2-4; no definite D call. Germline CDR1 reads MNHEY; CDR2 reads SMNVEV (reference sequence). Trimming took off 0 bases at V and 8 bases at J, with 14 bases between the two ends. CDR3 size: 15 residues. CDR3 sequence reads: CASSLSWAGQDIQYF. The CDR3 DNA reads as TGTGCCAGCAGTTTATCTTGGGCAGGTCAGGACATTCAGTACTTC.

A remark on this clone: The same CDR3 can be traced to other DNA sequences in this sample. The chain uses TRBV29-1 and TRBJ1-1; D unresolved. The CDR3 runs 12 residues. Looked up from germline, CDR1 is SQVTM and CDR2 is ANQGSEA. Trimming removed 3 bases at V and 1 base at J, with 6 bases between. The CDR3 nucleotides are TGCAGCGTTGATTCAGGGAACACTGAAGCTTTCTTT. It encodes CSVDSGNTEAFF.

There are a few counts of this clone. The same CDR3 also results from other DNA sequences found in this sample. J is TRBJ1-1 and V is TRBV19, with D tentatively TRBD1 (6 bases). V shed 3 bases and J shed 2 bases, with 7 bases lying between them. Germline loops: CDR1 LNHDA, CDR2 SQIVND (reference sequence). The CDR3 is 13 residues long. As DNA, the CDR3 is TGTGCCAGTAGTATCAGGGGTAACACTGAAGCTTTCTTT. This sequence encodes CASSIRGNTEAFF.

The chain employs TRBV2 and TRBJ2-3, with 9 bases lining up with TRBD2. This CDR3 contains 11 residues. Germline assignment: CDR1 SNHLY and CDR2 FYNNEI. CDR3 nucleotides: TGTGGCGGCGGGGGGGCAGATACGCAGTATTTT. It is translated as CGGGGADTQYF.

In DNA form, the CDR3 reads TGTGCCAGCAGCTTAGGTTCCAGGGGCCTAGGGGGCTATGGCTACACCTTC. Its translation: CASSLGSRGLGGYGYTF. The chain combines TRBV13 with TRBJ1-2, with a weak D call TRBD1 (6 bases). This CDR3 has 17 residues. Germline assignment: CDR1 PRHDT and CDR2 FYEKMQ (reference sequence). V was pared by 0 bases and J by 4 bases, with 18 bases between.

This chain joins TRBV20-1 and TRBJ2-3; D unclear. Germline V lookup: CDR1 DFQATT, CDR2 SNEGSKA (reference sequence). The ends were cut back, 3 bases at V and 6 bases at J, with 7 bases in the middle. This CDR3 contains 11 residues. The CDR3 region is CSASQSDTQYF. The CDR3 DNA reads TGCAGTGCTAGTCAGTCGGATACGCAGTATTTT.

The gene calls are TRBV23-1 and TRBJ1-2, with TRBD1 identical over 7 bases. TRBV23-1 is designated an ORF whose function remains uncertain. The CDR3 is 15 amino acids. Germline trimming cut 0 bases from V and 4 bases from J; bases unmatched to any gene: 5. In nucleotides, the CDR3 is TGCGCCAGCAGTCAATCAACAGGGACAGCCTATGGCTACACCTTC. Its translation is CASSQSTGTAYGYTF.

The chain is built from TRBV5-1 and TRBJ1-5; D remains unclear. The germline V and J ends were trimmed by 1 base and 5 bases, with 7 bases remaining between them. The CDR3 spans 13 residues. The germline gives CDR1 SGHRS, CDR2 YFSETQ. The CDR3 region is CASSLSRDQPQHF. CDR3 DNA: TGCGCCAGCAGCTTGTCGAGAGATCAGCCCCAGCATTTT. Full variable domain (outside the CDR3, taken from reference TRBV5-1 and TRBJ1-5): KAGVTQTPRYLIKTRGQQVTLSCSPISGHRSVSWYQQTPGQGLQFLFEYFSETQRNKGNFPGRFSGRQFSNSRSEMNVSTLELGDSALYLCASSLSRDQPQHFGDGTRLSIL.

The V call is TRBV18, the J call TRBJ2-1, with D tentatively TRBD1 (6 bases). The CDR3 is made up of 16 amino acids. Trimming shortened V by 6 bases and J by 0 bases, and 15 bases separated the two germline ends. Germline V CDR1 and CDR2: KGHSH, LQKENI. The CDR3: CASSPGPRGSYNEQFF. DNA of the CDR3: TGTGCCAGCTCCCCAGGCCCCAGGGGCTCCTACAATGAGCAGTTCTTC.